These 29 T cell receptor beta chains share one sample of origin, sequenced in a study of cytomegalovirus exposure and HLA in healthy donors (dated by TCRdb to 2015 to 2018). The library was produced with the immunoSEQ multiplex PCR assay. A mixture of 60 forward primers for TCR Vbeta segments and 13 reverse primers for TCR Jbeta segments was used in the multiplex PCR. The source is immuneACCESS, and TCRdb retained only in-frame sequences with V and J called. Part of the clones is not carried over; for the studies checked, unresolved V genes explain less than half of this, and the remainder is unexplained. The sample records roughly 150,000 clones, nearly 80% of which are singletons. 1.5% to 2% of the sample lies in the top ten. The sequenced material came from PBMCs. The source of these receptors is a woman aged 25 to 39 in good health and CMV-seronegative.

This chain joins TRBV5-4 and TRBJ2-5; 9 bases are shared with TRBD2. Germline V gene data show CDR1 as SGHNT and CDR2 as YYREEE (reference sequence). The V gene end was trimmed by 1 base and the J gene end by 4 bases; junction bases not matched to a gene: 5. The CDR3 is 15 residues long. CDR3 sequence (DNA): TGTGCCAGCAGCTTGAGCGGGGGGCTCGGAGAGACCCAGTACTTC. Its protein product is CASSLSGGLGETQYF.

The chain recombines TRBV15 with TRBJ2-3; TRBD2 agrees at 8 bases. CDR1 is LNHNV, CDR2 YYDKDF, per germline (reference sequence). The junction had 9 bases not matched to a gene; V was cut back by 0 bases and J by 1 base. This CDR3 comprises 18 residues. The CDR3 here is CATSRDRTASGRTDTQYF. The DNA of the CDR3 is TGTGCCACCAGCAGAGATAGAACGGCTAGCGGGCGCACAGATACGCAGTATTTT.

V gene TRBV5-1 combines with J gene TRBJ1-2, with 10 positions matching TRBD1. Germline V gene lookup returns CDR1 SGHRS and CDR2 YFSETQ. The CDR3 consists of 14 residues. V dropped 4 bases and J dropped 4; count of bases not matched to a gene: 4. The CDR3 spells CASSAGQGSYGYTF. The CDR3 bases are TGCGCCAGCAGCGCGGGACAGGGGTCCTATGGCTACACCTTC.

As DNA, the CDR3 is TGTGCCAGCAGGCTGACAGGCTCTAACTATGGCTACACCTTC. This translates into CASRLTGSNYGYTF. The chain carries TRBV5-6 and TRBJ1-2, with D possibly TRBD1 on 6 matching bases. This CDR3 is 14 amino acids long. Germline V gene sequence: CDR1 SGHDT, CDR2 YYEEEE. V gave up 5 bases and J gave up 0 bases, with 11 bases separating them.

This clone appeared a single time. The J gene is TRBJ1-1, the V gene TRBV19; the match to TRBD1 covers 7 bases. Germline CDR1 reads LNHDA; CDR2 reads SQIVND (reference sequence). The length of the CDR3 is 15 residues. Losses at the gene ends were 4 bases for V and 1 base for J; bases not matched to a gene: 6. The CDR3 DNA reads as TGTGCCAGTAGTACCCCGGGACAGACGAACACTGAAGCTTTCTTT. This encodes CASSTPGQTNTEAFF.

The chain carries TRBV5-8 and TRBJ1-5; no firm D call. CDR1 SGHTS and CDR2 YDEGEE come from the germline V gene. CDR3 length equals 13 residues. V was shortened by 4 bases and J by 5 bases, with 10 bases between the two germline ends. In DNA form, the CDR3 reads TGTGCCAGCAGCCCAGCGGTGGATCAGCCCCAGCATTTT. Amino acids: CASSPAVDQPQHF. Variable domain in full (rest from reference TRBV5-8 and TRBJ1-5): EAGVTQSPTHLIKTRGQQATLRCSPISGHTSVYWYQQALGLGLQFLLWYDEGEERNRGNFPPRFSGRQFPNYSSELNVNALELEDSALYLCASSPAVDQPQHFGDGTRLSIL.

CDR3: CASSQAGSGYFTEAFF. The CDR3 nucleotides read TGTGCCAGCAGCCAAGCGGGCAGCGGATACTTCACTGAAGCTTTCTTT. This sequence joins TRBV4-2 and TRBJ1-1, with unresolved D. There are 16 residues in the CDR3. The V and J ends lost 1 base and 4 bases respectively, with 16 bases between them. CDR1 LGHNA and CDR2 YNFKEQ come from the germline V gene.

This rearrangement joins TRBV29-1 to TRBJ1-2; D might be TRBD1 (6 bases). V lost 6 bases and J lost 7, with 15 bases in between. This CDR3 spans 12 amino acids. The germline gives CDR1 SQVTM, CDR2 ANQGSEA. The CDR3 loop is CSVTPGQGGYTF. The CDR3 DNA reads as TGCAGCGTGACCCCGGGACAAGGTGGCTACACCTTC.

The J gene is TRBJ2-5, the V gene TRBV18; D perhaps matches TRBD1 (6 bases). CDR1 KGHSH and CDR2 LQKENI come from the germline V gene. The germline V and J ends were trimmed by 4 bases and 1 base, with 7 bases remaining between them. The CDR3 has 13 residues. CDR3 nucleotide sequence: TGTGCCAGCTCACGGACAGTCCAAGAGACCCAGTACTTC. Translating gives CASSRTVQETQYF.

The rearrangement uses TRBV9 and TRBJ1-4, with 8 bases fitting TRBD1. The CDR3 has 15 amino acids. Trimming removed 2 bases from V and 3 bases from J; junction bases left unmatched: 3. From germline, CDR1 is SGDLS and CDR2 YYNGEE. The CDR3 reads CASSVRQGSNEKLFF. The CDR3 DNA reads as TGTGCCAGCAGCGTTAGACAGGGGTCTAATGAAAAACTGTTTTTT.

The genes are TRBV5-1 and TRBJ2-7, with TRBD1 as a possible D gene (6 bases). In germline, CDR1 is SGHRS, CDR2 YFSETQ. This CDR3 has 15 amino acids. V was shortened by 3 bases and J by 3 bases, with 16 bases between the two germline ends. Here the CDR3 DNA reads TGCGCCAGCAGCTATCTTCCGGGACATAACTACGAGCAGTACTTC. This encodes CASSYLPGHNYEQYF.

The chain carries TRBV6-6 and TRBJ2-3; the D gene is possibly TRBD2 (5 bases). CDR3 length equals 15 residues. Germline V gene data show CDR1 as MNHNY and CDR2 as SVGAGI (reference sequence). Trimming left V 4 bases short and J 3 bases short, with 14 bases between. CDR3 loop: CASSSRGQLTDTQYF. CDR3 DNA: TGTGCCAGCAGTTCGCGAGGGCAGTTGACAGATACGCAGTATTTT.

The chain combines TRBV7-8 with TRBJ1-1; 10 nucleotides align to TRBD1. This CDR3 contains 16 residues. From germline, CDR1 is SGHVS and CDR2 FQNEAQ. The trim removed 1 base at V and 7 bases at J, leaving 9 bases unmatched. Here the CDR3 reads CASSLGPGQGRIEAFF. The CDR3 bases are TGTGCCAGCAGCTTAGGGCCGGGACAGGGGAGAATTGAAGCTTTCTTT. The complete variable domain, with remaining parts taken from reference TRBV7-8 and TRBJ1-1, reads GAGVSQSPRYKVAKRGQDVALRCDPISGHVSLFWYQQALGQGPEFLTYFQNEAQLDKSGLPSDRFFAERPEGSVSTLKIQRTQQEDSAVYLCASSLGPGQGRIEAFFGQGTRLTVV.

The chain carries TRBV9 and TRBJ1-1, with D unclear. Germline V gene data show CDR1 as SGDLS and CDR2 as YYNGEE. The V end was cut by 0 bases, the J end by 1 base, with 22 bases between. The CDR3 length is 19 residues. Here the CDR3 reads CASSVGGVASGRANTEAFF. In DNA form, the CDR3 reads TGTGCCAGCAGCGTAGGTGGGGTCGCTAGTGGGAGGGCGAACACTGAAGCTTTCTTT.

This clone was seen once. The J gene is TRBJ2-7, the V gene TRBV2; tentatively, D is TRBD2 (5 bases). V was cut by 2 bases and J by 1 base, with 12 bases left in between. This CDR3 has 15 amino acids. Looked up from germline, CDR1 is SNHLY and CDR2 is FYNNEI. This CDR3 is CASSEIRGISYEQYF. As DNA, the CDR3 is TGTGCCAGCAGTGAAATACGGGGAATATCCTACGAGCAGTACTTC.

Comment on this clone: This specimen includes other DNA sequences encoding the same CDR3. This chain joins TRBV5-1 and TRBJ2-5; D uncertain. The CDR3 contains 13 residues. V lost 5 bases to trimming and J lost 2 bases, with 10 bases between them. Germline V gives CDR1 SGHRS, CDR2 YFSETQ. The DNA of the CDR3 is TGCGCCAGCAGGGGTACAGCTCAAGAGACCCAGTACTTC. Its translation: CASRGTAQETQYF.

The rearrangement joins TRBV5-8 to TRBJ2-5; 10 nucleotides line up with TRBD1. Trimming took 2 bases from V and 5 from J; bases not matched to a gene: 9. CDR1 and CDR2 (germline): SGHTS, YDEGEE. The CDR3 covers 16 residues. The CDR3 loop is CASSFGTGDEGETQYF. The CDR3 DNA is TGTGCCAGCAGCTTCGGGACAGGGGATGAAGGGGAGACCCAGTACTTC.

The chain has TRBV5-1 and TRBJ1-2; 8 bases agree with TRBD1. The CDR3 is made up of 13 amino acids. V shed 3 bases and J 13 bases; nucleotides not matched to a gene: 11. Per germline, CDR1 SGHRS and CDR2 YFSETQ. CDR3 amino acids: CASSSPGQVISTF. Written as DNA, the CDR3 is TGCGCCAGCAGCTCCCCGGGACAGGTGATTTCCACCTTC.

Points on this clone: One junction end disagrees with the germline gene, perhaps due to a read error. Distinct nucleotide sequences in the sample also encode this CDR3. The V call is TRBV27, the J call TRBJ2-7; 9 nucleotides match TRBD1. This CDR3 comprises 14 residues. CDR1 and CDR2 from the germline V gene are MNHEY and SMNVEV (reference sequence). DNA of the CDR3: TGTGCCAGCAGTGCCGGGACAGGGTCCGACGAGCAGTACTTT. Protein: CASSAGTGSDEQYF.

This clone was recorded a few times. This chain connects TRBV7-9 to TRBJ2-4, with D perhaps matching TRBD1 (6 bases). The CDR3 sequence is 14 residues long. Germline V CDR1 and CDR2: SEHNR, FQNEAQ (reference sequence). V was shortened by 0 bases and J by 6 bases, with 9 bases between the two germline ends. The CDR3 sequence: CASSLAGASNIQYF. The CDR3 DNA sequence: TGTGCCAGCAGCTTAGCGGGGGCCTCAAACATTCAGTACTTC.

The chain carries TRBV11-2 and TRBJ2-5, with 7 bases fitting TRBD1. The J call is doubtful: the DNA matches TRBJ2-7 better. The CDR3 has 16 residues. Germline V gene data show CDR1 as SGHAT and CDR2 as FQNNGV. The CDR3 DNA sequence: TGTGCCAGCAGCGGTGGGACAGCCACCTTTCTCTACGAGCAGTACTTC. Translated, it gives CASSGGTATFLYEQYF.

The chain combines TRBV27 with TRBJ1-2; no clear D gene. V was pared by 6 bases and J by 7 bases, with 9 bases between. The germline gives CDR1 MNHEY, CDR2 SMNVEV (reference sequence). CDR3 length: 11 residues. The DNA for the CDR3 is TGTGCCAGCAGCCCCGGTTCTGGCTACACCTTC. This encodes CASSPGSGYTF.

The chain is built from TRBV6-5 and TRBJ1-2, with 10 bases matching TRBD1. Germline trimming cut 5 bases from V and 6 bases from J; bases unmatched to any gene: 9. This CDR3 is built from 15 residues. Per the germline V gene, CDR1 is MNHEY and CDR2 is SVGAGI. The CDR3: CASSPTGQGGHGYTF. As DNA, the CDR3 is TGTGCCAGCAGTCCTACCGGACAGGGGGGACATGGCTACACCTTC.

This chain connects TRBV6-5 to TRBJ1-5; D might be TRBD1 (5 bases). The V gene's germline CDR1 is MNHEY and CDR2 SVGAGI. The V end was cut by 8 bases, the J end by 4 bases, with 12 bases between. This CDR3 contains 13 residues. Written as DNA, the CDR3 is TGTGCCAGCGTAGAGGACAATAATCAGCCCCAGCATTTT. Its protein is CASVEDNNQPQHF.

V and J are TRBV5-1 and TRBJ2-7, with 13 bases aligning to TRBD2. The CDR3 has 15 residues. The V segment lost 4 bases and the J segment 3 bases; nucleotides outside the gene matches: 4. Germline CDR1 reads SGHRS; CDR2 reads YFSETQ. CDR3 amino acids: CASSPGTSGNYEQYF. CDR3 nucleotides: TGCGCCAGCAGCCCCGGGACTAGCGGGAACTACGAGCAGTACTTC. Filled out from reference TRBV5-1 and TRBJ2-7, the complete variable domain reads KAGVTQTPRYLIKTRGQQVTLSCSPISGHRSVSWYQQTPGQGLQFLFEYFSETQRNKGNFPGRFSGRQFSNSRSEMNVSTLELGDSALYLCASSPGTSGNYEQYFGPGTRLTVT.

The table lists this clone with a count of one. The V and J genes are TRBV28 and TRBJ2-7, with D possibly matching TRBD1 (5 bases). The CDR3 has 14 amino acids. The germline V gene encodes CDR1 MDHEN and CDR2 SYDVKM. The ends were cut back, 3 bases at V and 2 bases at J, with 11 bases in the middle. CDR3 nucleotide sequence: TGTGCCAGCAGTTTCGGTGACAGAGCCTACGAGCAGTACTTC. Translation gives CASSFGDRAYEQYF.

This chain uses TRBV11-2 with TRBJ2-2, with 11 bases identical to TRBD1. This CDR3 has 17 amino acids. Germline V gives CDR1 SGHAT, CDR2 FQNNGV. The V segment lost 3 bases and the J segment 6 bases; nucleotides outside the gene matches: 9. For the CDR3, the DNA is TGTGCCAGCAGCTTCGCCTTCGGACAGGGGGCTTCCGGGGAGCTGTTTTTT. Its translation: CASSFAFGQGASGELFF. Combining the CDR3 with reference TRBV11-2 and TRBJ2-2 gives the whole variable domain EAGVAQSPRYKIIEKRQSVAFWCNPISGHATLYWYQQILGQGPKLLIQFQNNGVVDDSQLPKDRFSAERLKGVDSTLKIQPAKLEDSAVYLCASSFAFGQGASGELFFGEGSRLTVL.

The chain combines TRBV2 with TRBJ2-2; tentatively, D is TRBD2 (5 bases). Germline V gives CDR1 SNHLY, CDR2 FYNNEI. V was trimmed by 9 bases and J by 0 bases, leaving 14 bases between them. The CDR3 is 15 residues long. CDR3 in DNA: TGTGCCAGGGGGAGAAGGAAAGCGAACACCGGGGAGCTGTTTTTT. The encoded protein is CARGRRKANTGELFF.

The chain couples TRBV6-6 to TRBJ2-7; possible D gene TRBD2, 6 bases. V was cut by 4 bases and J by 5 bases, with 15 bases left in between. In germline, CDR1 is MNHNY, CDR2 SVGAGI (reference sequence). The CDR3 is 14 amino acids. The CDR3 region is CASSLGGPRNEQYF. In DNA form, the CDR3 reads TGTGCCAGCAGTTTGGGGGGTCCTCGGAACGAGCAGTACTTC.